These T cell receptor beta chains were read from a single sample in a study of shared clonotypes between healthy human individuals. The repertoire was sequenced with immunoSEQ multiplex PCR; TCRdb's copy has only in-frame clones and lacks some. The sample holds some 470,000 clones, about 79% seen once. Sequenced sample: PBMCs. All receptors derive from a middle-aged woman in good health. Some clones in this sample may be carry-over from other donors' samples. Both conserved end residues are part of each CDR3. The order of the fields is clone size, J gene, CDR3 length, V gene, D gene, CDR3 protein, CDR3 DNA. D genes are given only for firm matches. Clone size is given for some rows only: seen once, a few or many times, or a class if the clone is expanded.

clone_size: NA
j_call: TRBJ1-3
cdr3_length: 17
v_call: TRBV7-9
d_call: NA
cdr3_aa: CASTITSDRRSGNTIYF
cdr3_nt: TGTGCCAGCACCATAACCTCAGACCGGCGCTCTGGAAACACCATATATTTT

clone_size: NA
j_call: TRBJ2-2
cdr3_length: 13
v_call: TRBV29-1
d_call: TRBD2
cdr3_aa: CSVAGLAGGELFF
cdr3_nt: TGCAGCGTGGCGGGACTAGCTGGCGGGGAGCTGTTTTTT

clone_size: NA
j_call: TRBJ1-4
cdr3_length: 14
v_call: TRBV11-2
d_call: NA
cdr3_aa: CASSRWTTNEKLFF
cdr3_nt: TGTGCCAGCAGTCGATGGACAACTAATGAAAAACTGTTTTTT

clone_size: NA
j_call: TRBJ2-3
cdr3_length: 13
v_call: TRBV5-4
d_call: NA
cdr3_aa: CASSRYSTDTQYF
cdr3_nt: TGTGCCAGCAGCCGCTACAGCACAGATACGCAGTATTTT

clone_size: NA
j_call: TRBJ2-2
cdr3_length: 15
v_call: TRBV6-4
d_call: TRBD2
cdr3_aa: CASSASGINTGELFF
cdr3_nt: TGTGCCAGCAGTGCTAGCGGGATCAACACCGGGGAGCTGTTTTTT

clone_size: NA
j_call: TRBJ1-3
cdr3_length: 16
v_call: TRBV7-2
d_call: NA
cdr3_aa: CASSRMMGRTGNTIYF
cdr3_nt: TGTGCCAGCAGCCGGATGATGGGACGAACTGGAAACACCATATATTTT

clone_size: NA
j_call: TRBJ2-7
cdr3_length: 16
v_call: TRBV27
d_call: NA
cdr3_aa: CASSLSWGTKHYEQYF
cdr3_nt: TGTGCCAGCAGTTTATCGTGGGGGACAAAACACTACGAGCAGTACTTC

clone_size: NA
j_call: TRBJ1-1
cdr3_length: 15
v_call: TRBV2
d_call: NA
cdr3_aa: CASYYKQGGNTEAFF
cdr3_nt: TGTGCCAGCTATTATAAACAGGGAGGAAACACTGAAGCTTTCTTT

clone_size: NA
j_call: TRBJ2-4
cdr3_length: 12
v_call: TRBV7-8
d_call: NA
cdr3_aa: CASSEAKNIQYF
cdr3_nt: TGTGCCAGCAGTGAGGCCAAAAACATTCAGTACTTC

clone_size: once
j_call: TRBJ2-7
cdr3_length: 14
v_call: TRBV5-1
d_call: NA
cdr3_aa: CASSNQVPPYEQYF
cdr3_nt: TGCGCCAGCAGCAACCAGGTACCCCCCTACGAGCAGTACTTC

clone_size: NA
j_call: TRBJ1-2
cdr3_length: 15
v_call: TRBV29-1
d_call: NA
cdr3_aa: CSVRGLNQANYGYTF
cdr3_nt: TGCAGCGTTCGGGGATTAAATCAAGCTAACTATGGCTACACCTTC